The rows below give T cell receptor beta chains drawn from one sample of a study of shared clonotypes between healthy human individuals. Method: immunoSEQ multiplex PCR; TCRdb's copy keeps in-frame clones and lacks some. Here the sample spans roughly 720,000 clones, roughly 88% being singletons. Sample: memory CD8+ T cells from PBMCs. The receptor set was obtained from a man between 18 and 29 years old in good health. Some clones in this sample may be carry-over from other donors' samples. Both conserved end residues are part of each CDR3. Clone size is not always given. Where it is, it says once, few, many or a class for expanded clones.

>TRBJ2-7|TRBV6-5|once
CASSYAAGGDEQYF
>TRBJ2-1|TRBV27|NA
CASSGARTGGGHNEQFF
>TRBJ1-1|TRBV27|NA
CASTKFGGPNTEAFF
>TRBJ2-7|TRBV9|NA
CASSLGDRAYEQYF
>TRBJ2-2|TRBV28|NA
CASSFGGRASTGELFF
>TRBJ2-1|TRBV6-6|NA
CASSYWTGGNEQFF
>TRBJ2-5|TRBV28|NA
CASSWELQGETQYF
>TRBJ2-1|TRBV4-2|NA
CASSQGPGSSYNEQFF
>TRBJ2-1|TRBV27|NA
CASSRGARGYNEQFF
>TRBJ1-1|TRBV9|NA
CASSTHAGGNTEAFF
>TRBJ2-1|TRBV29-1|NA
CSVEWASGRGNEQFF
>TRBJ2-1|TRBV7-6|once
CASSLGSSGAYNEQFF
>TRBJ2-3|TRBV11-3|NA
CASSTRGGTSDTSTDTQYF
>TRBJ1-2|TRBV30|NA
CAWSVGRIGYTF
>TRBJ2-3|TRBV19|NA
CASSIGTGVGDTQYF
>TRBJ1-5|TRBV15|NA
CATSRDGSHSNQPQHF
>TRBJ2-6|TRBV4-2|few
CASSQEFPTGGFMGGANVLTF
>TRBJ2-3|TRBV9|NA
CASTPWDFSTDTQYF
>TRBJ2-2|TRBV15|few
CATSSGSAGELFF
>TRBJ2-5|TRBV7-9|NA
CASSRGQFGEQYF
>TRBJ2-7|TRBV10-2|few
CASSEWTKLGYEQYF
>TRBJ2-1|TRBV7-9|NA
CASSGKREDAYNEQFF
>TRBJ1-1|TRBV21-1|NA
CASSKAGLPEAFF
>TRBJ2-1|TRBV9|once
CASSDSGGGNNEQFF
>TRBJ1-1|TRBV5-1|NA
CASSIGPVSLNTEAFF
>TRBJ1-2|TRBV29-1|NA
CSVGDGSYGYTF
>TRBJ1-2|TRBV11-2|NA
CASSPTFAGNNYGYTF
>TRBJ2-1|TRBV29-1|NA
CSVEGRTSGSYNEQFF
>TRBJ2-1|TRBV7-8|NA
CASHSAPQGWGSDEQFF
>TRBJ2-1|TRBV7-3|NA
CASSGLAGLNEQFF
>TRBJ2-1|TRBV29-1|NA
CSVISSYNEQFF
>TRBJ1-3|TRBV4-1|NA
CASSQAQPSGNTIYF
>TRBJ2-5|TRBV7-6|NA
CASSLVQGGETQYF
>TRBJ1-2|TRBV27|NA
CASSLLTGTGPFHGYTF
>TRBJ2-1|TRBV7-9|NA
CASSLDPGLADYNEQFF
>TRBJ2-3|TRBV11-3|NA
CASSFKPGGTDTQYF
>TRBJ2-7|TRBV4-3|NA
CASSQDSGGTSWEQYF
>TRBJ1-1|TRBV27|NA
CASSHRGGPEAFF
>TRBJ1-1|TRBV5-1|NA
CASSPRDRAEAFF
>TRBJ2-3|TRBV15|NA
CATGIQKDTQYF
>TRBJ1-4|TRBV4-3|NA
CASSQPVFASGTGREKLFF
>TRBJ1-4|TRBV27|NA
CASSLLGSNEKLFF
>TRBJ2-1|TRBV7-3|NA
CASSFLAGPYNEQFF
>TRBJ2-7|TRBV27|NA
CASSYGATYEQYF
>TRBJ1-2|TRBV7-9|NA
CASSDPLTGGYTF
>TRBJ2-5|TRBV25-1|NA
CASRGTSGIGETQYF
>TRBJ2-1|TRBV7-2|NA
CASSLGDRILLAYNEQFF
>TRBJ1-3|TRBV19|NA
CASTGLGQDGNTIYF
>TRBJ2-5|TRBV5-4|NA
CASSLKYSGQETQYF
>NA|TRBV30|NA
CAWSRDSYEQYF
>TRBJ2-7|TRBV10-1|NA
CADDREYYEQYF
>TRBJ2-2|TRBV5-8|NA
CASSFRPWELFF
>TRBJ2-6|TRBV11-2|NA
CASSPLNRQGSSGANVLTF
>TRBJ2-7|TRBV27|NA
CASRGLDFPEQYF
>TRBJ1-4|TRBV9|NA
CASSVGPASNEKLFF
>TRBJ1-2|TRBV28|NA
CASSLPTAPNYGYTF
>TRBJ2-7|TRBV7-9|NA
CASSPRQGVPIGHF
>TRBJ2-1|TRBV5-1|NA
CASSLVGAPVYNEQFF
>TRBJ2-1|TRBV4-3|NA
CASSQDGKRPPYNEQFF
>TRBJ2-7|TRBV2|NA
CASNPPGTGTYEQYF